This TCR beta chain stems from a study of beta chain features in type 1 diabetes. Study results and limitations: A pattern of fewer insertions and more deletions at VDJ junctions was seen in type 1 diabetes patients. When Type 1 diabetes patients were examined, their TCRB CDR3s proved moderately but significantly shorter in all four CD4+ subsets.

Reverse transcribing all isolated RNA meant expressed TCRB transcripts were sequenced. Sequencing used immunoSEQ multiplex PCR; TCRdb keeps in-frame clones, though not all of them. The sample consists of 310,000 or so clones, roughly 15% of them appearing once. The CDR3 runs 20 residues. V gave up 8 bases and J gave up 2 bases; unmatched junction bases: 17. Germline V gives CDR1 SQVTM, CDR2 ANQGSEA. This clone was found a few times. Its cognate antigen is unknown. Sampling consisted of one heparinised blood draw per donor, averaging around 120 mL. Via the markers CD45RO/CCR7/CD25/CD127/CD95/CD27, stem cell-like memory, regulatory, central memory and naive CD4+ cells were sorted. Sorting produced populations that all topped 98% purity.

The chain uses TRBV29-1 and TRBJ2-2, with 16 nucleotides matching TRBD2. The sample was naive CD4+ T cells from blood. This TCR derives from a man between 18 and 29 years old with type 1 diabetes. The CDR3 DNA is TGCAGCCCCAACAGAATGGGGACTAGCGGGAGGGCCATCAACACCGGGGAGCTGTTTTTT. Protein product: CSPNRMGTSGRAINTGELFF.